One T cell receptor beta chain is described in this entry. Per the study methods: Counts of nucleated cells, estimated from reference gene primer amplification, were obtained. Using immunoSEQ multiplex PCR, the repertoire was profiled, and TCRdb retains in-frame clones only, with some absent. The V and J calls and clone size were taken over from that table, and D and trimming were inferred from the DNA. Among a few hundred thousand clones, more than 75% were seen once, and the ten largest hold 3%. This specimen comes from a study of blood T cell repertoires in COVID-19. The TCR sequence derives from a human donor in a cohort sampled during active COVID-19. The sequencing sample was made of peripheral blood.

The CDR3 spells CASSLLAGASYEQYF. DNA of the CDR3: TGTGCCAGCAGCTTACTAGCGGGAGCCTCCTACGAGCAGTACTTC. The rearrangement links TRBV7-2 to TRBJ2-7; TRBD2 matches at 10 bases. The V gene's germline CDR1 is SGHTA and CDR2 FQGNSA. The CDR3 is made up of 15 amino acids. With 2 bases clipped from V and 0 bases from J, the junction kept 1 base outside the gene matches. Combining the CDR3 with reference TRBV7-2 and TRBJ2-7 gives the whole variable domain GAGVSQSPSNKVTEKGKDVELRCDPISGHTALYWYRQSLGQGLEFLIYFQGNSAPDKSGLPSDRFSAERTGGSVSTLTIQRTQQEDSAVYLCASSLLAGASYEQYFGPGTRLTVT.